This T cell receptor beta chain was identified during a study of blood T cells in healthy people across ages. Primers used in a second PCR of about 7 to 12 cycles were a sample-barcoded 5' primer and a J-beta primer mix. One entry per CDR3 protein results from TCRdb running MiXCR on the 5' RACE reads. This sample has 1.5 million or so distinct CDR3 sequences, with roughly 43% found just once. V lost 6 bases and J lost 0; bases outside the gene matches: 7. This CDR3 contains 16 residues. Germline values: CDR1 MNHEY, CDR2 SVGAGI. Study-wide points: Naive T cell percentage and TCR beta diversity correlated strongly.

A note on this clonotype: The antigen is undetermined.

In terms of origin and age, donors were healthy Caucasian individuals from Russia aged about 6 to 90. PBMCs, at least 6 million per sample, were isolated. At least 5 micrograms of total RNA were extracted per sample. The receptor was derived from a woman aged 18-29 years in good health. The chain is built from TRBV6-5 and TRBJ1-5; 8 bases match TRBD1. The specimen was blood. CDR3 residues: CASRPGTGHSNQPQHF. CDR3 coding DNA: TGTGCCAGCAGACCAGGGACAGGACATAGCAATCAGCCCCAGCATTTT.